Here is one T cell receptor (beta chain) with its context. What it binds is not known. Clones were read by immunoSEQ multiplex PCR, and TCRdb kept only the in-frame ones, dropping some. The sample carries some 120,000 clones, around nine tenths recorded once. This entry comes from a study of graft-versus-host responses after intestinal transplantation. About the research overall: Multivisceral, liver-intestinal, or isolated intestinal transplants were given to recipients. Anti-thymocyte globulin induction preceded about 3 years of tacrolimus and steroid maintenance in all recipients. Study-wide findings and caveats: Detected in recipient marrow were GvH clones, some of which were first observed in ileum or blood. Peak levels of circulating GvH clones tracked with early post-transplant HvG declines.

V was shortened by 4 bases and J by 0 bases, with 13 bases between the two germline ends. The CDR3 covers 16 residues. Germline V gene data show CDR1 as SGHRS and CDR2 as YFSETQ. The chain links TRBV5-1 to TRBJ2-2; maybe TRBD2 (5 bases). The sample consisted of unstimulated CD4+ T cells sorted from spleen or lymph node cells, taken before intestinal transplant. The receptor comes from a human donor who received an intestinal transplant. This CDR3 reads CASSTYSASNTGELFF. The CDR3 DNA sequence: TGCGCCAGCAGCACTTATAGCGCCTCGAACACCGGGGAGCTGTTTTTT.